Below, 25 T cell receptor beta chains from the same sample are listed, as sequenced in a study of OX40 agonist ivuxolimab in advanced cancers. Method: immunoSEQ multiplex PCR; TCRdb's copy keeps in-frame clones and lacks some. The profile shows over 100,000 clones, just over 90% of them singletons. Specimen: CD4+ or CD8+ T cells sorted from blood, collected in a trial of the OX40 agonist ivuxolimab. These receptors were collected from an adult with an advanced solid tumor such as melanoma, head and neck, liver or kidney cancer.

The V and J genes are TRBV11-2 and TRBJ2-7, with D tentatively TRBD1 (6 bases). The CDR3 length is 14 residues. Trimming left V 11 bases short and J 0 bases short, with 17 bases between. CDR1 is SGHAT, CDR2 FQNNGV, per germline. This chain's CDR3 is CAGGSDRGSYEQYF. CDR3 DNA sequence: TGTGCCGGGGGCTCGGATAGGGGCTCCTACGAGCAGTACTTC.

The V and J genes are TRBV11-3 and TRBJ1-1; no firm D call. Trimming cost V 2 bases and J 7 bases, with 11 bases left between them. There are 13 residues in the CDR3. Germline-derived CDR1 and CDR2 are SGHNT and YENEEA. The DNA of the CDR3 is TGTGCCAGCAGCTTAAATAGTCTAAGTGAAGCTTTCTTT. Encoded protein: CASSLNSLSEAFF. Based on the CDR3 plus reference TRBV11-3 and TRBJ1-1, the full variable domain is EAGVVQSPRYKIIEKKQPVAFWCNPISGHNTLYWYLQNLGQGPELLIRYENEEAVDDSQLPKDRFSAERLKGVDSTLKIQPAELGDSAVYLCASSLNSLSEAFFGQGTRLTVV.

This chain joins TRBV7-3 and TRBJ2-7, with TRBD1 as a possible D gene (6 bases). Looked up from germline, CDR1 is SGHTA and CDR2 is FQGTGA. Trimming took off 0 bases at V and 0 bases at J, with 27 bases between the two ends. The CDR3 runs 21 residues. CDR3 nucleotides: TGTGCCAGCAGCTTAACAGGGAAGAATACGGGACAACACCCTACCTCCTACGAGCAGTACTTC. This codes for CASSLTGKNTGQHPTSYEQYF. Variable domain in full (rest from reference TRBV7-3 and TRBJ2-7): GAGVSQTPSNKVTEKGKYVELRCDPISGHTALYWYRQSLGQGPEFLIYFQGTGAADDSGLPNDRFFAVRPEGSVSTLKIQRTERGDSAVYLCASSLTGKNTGQHPTSYEQYFGPGTRLTVT.

The V and J genes are TRBV29-1 and TRBJ2-1, with D perhaps being TRBD1 or TRBD2 (5 bases each). V was clipped by 5 bases and J by 0 bases, with 14 bases between them. Per germline, CDR1 SQVTM and CDR2 ANQGSEA. This CDR3 region has 15 residues. Written as DNA, the CDR3 is TGCAGCGTTAGGGGACCTAAGAGCTCCTACAATGAGCAGTTCTTC. Amino acid sequence: CSVRGPKSSYNEQFF.

The chain carries TRBV5-1 and TRBJ2-2; D perhaps matches TRBD2 (5 bases). In germline, CDR1 is SGHRS, CDR2 YFSETQ. V was shortened by 0 bases and J by 1 base, with 7 bases between the two germline ends. This CDR3 is 15 amino acids long. The CDR3 sequence: CASSLEAGNTGELFF. In nucleotides, the CDR3 is TGCGCCAGCAGCTTGGAGGCGGGGAACACCGGGGAGCTGTTTTTT.

V gene TRBV18 combines with J gene TRBJ2-4; D is perhaps TRBD1 (5 bases). From germline, CDR1 is KGHSH and CDR2 LQKENI. Trimming stripped 0 bases from V and 8 bases from J, with 11 bases between. This CDR3 contains 14 residues. CDR3 in amino acids: CASSPPSGSDIQYF. CDR3 bases: TGTGCCAGCTCACCACCGTCAGGGTCGGACATTCAGTACTTC.

For the CDR3, the DNA is TGTGCCATCAGCACTACAGGGGAAAAGAACACTGAAGCTTTCTTT. Amino acids: CAISTTGEKNTEAFF. The chain combines TRBV10-3 with TRBJ1-1; TRBD1 matches at 7 bases. Unmatched junction bases numbered 8, after V lost 6 bases and J lost 1 base. The CDR3 totals 15 residues. Per germline, CDR1 ENHRY and CDR2 SYGVKD.

The V call is TRBV2, the J call TRBJ1-2; the match to TRBD1 covers 10 bases. The junction had 3 bases not matched to a gene; V was cut back by 3 bases and J by 8 bases. The CDR3 loop spans 13 amino acids. The germline V gene encodes CDR1 SNHLY and CDR2 FYNNEI. The CDR3 DNA sequence: TGTGCCAGCAGTGATAGGGACAGGGGAGGCTACACCTTC. It yields the protein CASSDRDRGGYTF.

This clone was picked up a small number of times. The CDR3 coding sequence is TGTGCCAGCGGCGAGTATAGCAATCAGCCCCAGCATTTT. This sequence encodes CASGEYSNQPQHF. The chain carries TRBV27 and TRBJ1-5; D remains unclear. The CDR3 runs to 13 residues. Looked up from germline, CDR1 is MNHEY and CDR2 is SMNVEV (reference sequence). Trimming shortened V by 8 bases and J by 0 bases, and 8 bases separated the two germline ends.

This chain uses TRBV18 with TRBJ1-1; unclear D gene. The CDR3 contains 15 residues. The germline V gene has CDR1 KGHSH and CDR2 LQKENI. Trimming stripped 0 bases from V and 7 bases from J, with 15 bases between. CDR3 nucleotides: TGTGCCAGCTCACCACCGCCGGAGGAAGCGCGTGAAGCTTTCTTT. This gives the protein CASSPPPEEAREAFF.

This chain uses TRBV10-1 with TRBJ2-1, with 11 positions matching TRBD2. The germline V gene encodes CDR1 WNHNN and CDR2 SYGVQD (reference sequence). Germline trimming cut 2 bases from V and 8 bases from J; bases unmatched to any gene: 8. The CDR3 loop spans 16 amino acids. CDR3 region: CASSERRLAGGDEQFF. CDR3 in DNA: TGCGCCAGCAGTGAGCGTAGGCTAGCGGGAGGCGATGAGCAGTTCTTC.

V and J are TRBV6-5 and TRBJ2-7; D is possibly TRBD2 (6 bases). Trimming left V 8 bases short and J 3 bases short, with 14 bases between. The length of the CDR3 is 13 residues. Germline loops: CDR1 MNHEY, CDR2 SVGAGI. The CDR3 DNA follows: TGTGCCAGCGGAAAAGGAGGGCTCTACGAGCAGTACTTC. Translated, it gives CASGKGGLYEQYF.

CDR3 loop: CASSYYSQPQHF. Written as DNA, the CDR3 is TGTGCCAGCAGTTACTATAGTCAGCCCCAGCATTTT. The V call is TRBV6-5, the J call TRBJ1-5; D unresolved. This CDR3 spans 12 amino acids. The V end lost 1 base, the J end lost 6 bases, and 4 bases lay between the germline ends. The V gene's germline CDR1 is MNHEY and CDR2 SVGAGI.

The chain recombines TRBV4-1 with TRBJ2-5; tentative D call: TRBD2 (7 bases). The J call may be incorrect, as the DNA end agrees better with TRBJ2-7. The V gene's germline CDR1 is MGHRA and CDR2 YSYEKL. The CDR3 spans 15 residues. CDR3 DNA: TGCGCCAGCAGCCCAGGTACAGGGAGCGGGGTCGAGCAGTACTTC. It is translated as CASSPGTGSGVEQYF.

The V call is TRBV7-8, the J call TRBJ2-1; no clear D gene. V was cut by 5 bases and J by 1 base, with 15 bases left in between. CDR3 length equals 16 residues. Germline loops: CDR1 SGHVS, CDR2 FQNEAQ. In DNA form, the CDR3 reads TGTGCCAGCAGCAGAAGACAAGGGTCGTCCTACAATGAGCAGTTCTTC. Translation gives CASSRRQGSSYNEQFF.

The chain combines TRBV9 with TRBJ2-3; TRBD1 matches at 9 bases. The CDR3 is made up of 16 amino acids. After removal of 4 bases from V and 6 bases from J, the junction contained 12 bases not matched to a gene. The germline CDR1 and CDR2 sequences are SGDLS and YYNGEE. CDR3 in amino acids: CASSITGTGSWDTQYF. For the CDR3, the DNA is TGTGCCAGCAGCATAACCGGGACAGGGAGTTGGGATACGCAGTATTTT.

The gene calls are TRBV21-1 and TRBJ1-2. TRBV21-1 is an annotated pseudogene. This CDR3 is built from 12 residues. The CDR3 region is CASSKGYYGYTF. CDR3 in DNA: TGTGCCAGCAGCAAGGGATACTATGGCTACACCTTC.

The chain links TRBV12-5 to TRBJ1-5; D is uncertain. Trimming shortened V by 1 base and J by 0 bases, and 7 bases separated the two germline ends. Per the germline V gene, CDR1 is LGHNT and CDR2 is FRNRAP. The CDR3 loop spans 15 amino acids. Here the CDR3 reads CASGLDGLSNQPQHF. DNA of the CDR3: TGTGCTAGTGGTTTGGACGGGCTTAGCAATCAGCCCCAGCATTTT.

The CDR3 here is CASSLSVTGGGYTF. The CDR3 DNA sequence: TGTGCCAGCAGCTTAAGTGTGACCGGGGGTGGCTACACCTTC. The chain combines TRBV7-3 with TRBJ1-2; a weak D match, TRBD1 (5 bases). The CDR3 extends over 14 amino acids. Germline V gene lookup returns CDR1 SGHTA and CDR2 FQGTGA. V shed 1 base and J shed 7 bases, with 13 bases lying between them.

V gene TRBV7-8 combines with J gene TRBJ2-3, with no clear D. Trimming left V 5 bases short and J 0 bases short, with 12 bases between. The germline gives CDR1 SGHVS, CDR2 FQNEAQ. The CDR3 has 15 amino acids. The CDR3 bases are TGTGCCAGCAGCCCGATGGGTCCTAGCACAGATACGCAGTATTTT. Translating gives CASSPMGPSTDTQYF.

V is TRBV6-1 and J is TRBJ2-5, with a weak D call TRBD2 (5 bases). CDR1 is MNHNS, CDR2 SASEGT, per germline. This CDR3 is built from 14 residues. Trimming took 6 bases from V and 2 from J, leaving 13 bases between them. This chain's CDR3 is CASRGGRAQETQYF. CDR3 bases: TGTGCCAGCAGAGGAGGCCGAGCACAAGAGACCCAGTACTTC.

The chain combines TRBV7-2 with TRBJ2-7; 8 bases fit TRBD2. CDR3 length equals 13 residues. J was trimmed by 6 bases and V by 5 bases; bases with no gene match: 6. From germline, CDR1 is SGHTA and CDR2 FQGNSA. CDR3 loop: CASSTRTSLEQYF. The DNA for the CDR3 is TGTGCCAGCAGCACCCGGACTAGCCTCGAGCAGTACTTC.

The chain links TRBV6-1 to TRBJ2-2; the D is unclear. CDR3 size: 15 residues. V lost 7 bases and J 7 bases, leaving 19 bases between the germline ends. The germline CDR1 and CDR2 sequences are MNHNS and SASEGT. The CDR3 loop is CASNPALLSDGELFF. In DNA, the CDR3 is TGTGCCAGCAACCCTGCCCTCCTCTCGGACGGGGAGCTGTTTTTT.

This clone has a handful of counts. The V and J genes are TRBV5-4 and TRBJ2-7; maybe TRBD1 (6 bases). The CDR3 length is 14 residues. CDR1 is SGHNT, CDR2 YYREEE, per germline (reference sequence). V lost 5 bases and J 4 bases, leaving 16 bases between the germline ends. CDR3 protein: CASSPTGTRYEQYF. Written as DNA, the CDR3 is TGTGCCAGCAGTCCTACCGGGACACGTTACGAGCAGTACTTC.

The chain has TRBV7-2 and TRBJ2-5; the D is unclear. Germline V gene lookup returns CDR1 SGHTA and CDR2 FQGNSA. CDR3 length: 11 residues. Between the trimmed V and J ends, which lost 1 base and 10 bases, there was a span of 7 bases. CDR3 nucleotide sequence: TGTGCCAGCAGCTTAGGGATCTACCAGTACTTC. Translation gives CASSLGIYQYF.